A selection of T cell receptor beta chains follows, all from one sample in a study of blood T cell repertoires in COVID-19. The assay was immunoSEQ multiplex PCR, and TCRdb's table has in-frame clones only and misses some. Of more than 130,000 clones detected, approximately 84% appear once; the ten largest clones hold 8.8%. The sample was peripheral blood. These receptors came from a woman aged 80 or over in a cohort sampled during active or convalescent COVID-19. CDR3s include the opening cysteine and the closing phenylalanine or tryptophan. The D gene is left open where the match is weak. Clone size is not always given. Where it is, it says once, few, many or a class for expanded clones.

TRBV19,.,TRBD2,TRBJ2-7,CASRIGLAETYEQYF,TGTGCCAGTAGAATAGGACTAGCCGAAACCTACGAGCAGTACTTC
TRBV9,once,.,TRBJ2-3,CASSVAPPSGFRTDTQYF,TGTGCCAGCAGCGTAGCTCCGCCGTCGGGATTCCGCACAGATACGCAGTATTTT
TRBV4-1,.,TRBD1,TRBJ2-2,CASSQERTGQGNTGELFF,TGCGCCAGCAGCCAAGAAAGAACCGGACAGGGGAACACCGGGGAGCTGTTTTTT
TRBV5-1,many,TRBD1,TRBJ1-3,CASSMGTGGTGNTIYF,TGCGCCAGCAGCATGGGGACAGGGGGTACTGGAAACACCATATATTTT
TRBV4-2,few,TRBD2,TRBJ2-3,CASSLRLAAESDTQYF,TGTGCCAGCAGCCTAAGACTAGCGGCAGAATCAGATACGCAGTATTTT
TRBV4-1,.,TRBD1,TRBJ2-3,CASSQRDRNPSTDTQYF,TGCGCCAGCAGCCAACGGGACAGGAACCCTAGCACAGATACGCAGTATTTT
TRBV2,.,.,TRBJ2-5,CASSPTPVTQYF,TGTGCCAGCAGTCCGACTCCGGTGACCCAGTACTTC
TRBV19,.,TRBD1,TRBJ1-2,CASSPGDRSIDGYTF,TGTGCCAGTAGTCCAGGGGACAGGTCGATCGATGGCTACACCTTC
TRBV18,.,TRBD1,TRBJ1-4,CASSPNRGATNEKLFF,TGTGCCAGCTCACCAAACAGGGGCGCAACTAATGAAAAACTGTTTTTT
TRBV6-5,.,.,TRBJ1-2,CASRKGEGYGYTF,TGTGCCAGCAGGAAGGGGGAGGGCTATGGCTACACCTTC
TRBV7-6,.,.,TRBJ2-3,CASSLVVETDTQYF,TGTGCCAGCAGCTTAGTGGTCGAGACAGATACGCAGTATTTT
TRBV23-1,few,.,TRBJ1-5,CASSQPQASNQPQHF,TGCGCCAGCAGTCAACCTCAGGCAAGCAATCAGCCCCAGCATTTT
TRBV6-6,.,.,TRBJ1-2,CASSDTRFYGYTF,TGTGCCAGCAGCGACACCAGGTTCTATGGCTACACCTTC